This is a list of T cell receptor beta chains from one sample in a study of T cell changes during pregnancy in multiple sclerosis. The repertoire was sequenced with immunoSEQ multiplex PCR; TCRdb's copy has only in-frame clones and lacks some. This table has 41,000 or so clones, about nine tenths appearing once. Sequences were derived from CD4+ T cells from peripheral blood mononuclear cells, sampled in the first trimester of pregnancy. These receptors originate from a female donor with multiple sclerosis, enrolled in a pregnancy study. The CDR3 runs from the conserved cysteine through the conserved F or W. Fields, in order: J gene, V gene, clone size, D gene, CDR3 DNA, CDR3 protein. The D gene is left open where the match is weak. The size entry is marked missing in some rows and otherwise reads once, few, many or a size class.

>TRBJ2-7|TRBV28|.|.
TGTGCCAGCAGTACCACTGGTCTTTACGAGCAGTACTTC
CASSTTGLYEQYF
>TRBJ2-7|TRBV18|.|TRBD1
TGTGCCAGCTCAACGACCGGGACAGGGTTCTACGAGCAGTACTTC
CASSTTGTGFYEQYF
>TRBJ2-1|TRBV4-1|.|TRBD2
TGCGCCAGCAGCCAATTGAGCGGGAGGTCCGACAATGAGCAGTTCTTC
CASSQLSGRSDNEQFF
>TRBJ2-2|TRBV5-1|.|TRBD2
TGCGCCAGCAGCTCGGGACTAGCGGGAACTACCGGGGAGCTGTTTTTT
CASSSGLAGTTGELFF
>TRBJ1-2|TRBV7-2|.|TRBD1
TGTGCCAGCACCGGGGGACAGGATGGCTACACCTTC
CASTGGQDGYTF
>TRBJ1-3|TRBV9|.|.
TGTGCCAGCGCGGGGGGGCTTGGTGGAAACACCATATATTTT
CASAGGLGGNTIYF
>TRBJ1-2|TRBV21-1|.|.
TGTGCCAGCAGCAAGCGGACAGGGCGAACTAACTATGGCTACACCTTC
CASSKRTGRTNYGYTF
>TRBJ1-2|TRBV19|.|TRBD1
TGTGCCAGTAGTCCCCGGGACAGGGATCGAATTGCGGCGGATGGCTACACCTTC
CASSPRDRDRIAADGYTF
>TRBJ2-1|TRBV7-9|.|TRBD2
TGTGCCAGCAGCTTAGGAGCGGGAGACCACCTAACTAACAATGAGCAGTTCTTC
CASSLGAGDHLTNNEQFF
>TRBJ2-7|TRBV10-1|.|TRBD2
TGCGCCAGCAGTGAGTCGAGACTAGCGGGATTCGAGCAGTACTTC
CASSESRLAGFEQYF
>TRBJ2-7|TRBV5-1|once|TRBD1
TGCGCCAGCAGCAAAAGGGCCGGGACAGGGGGCGAGCAGTACTTC
CASSKRAGTGGEQYF
>TRBJ1-4|TRBV28|once|TRBD1
TGTGCCAGCAGGACCAAGGGGACAGGGGGCGTACATGAAAAACTGTTTTTT
CASRTKGTGGVHEKLFF
>TRBJ2-1|TRBV5-4|.|.
TGTGCCAGCAGCTTGGTGTTGGGCGGGTCCTCCTACAATGAGCAGTTCTTC
CASSLVLGGSSYNEQFF
>TRBJ2-1|TRBV7-2|.|TRBD1
TGTGCCAGCACCCCTAGAGGGGGCAGGTACAATGAGCAGTTCTTC
CASTPRGGRYNEQFF
>TRBJ1-1|TRBV2|.|TRBD1
TGTGCCAGCAGTCGGGACAGGGGAACTGAAGCTTTCTTT
CASSRDRGTEAFF
>TRBJ2-1|TRBV11-3|.|TRBD2
TGTGCCAGCAGCTTAGATCCGGTAGCGGGAGAAAGAGAGCAGTTCTTC
CASSLDPVAGEREQFF
>TRBJ2-1|TRBV7-3|.|TRBD2
TGTGCCAGCAGCACTGGACTAGCGGTTGGCAATGAGCAGTTCTTC
CASSTGLAVGNEQFF
>TRBJ1-4|TRBV27|.|TRBD1
TGTGCCAGCAGAGGGACAGAAAATGAAAAACTGTTTTTT
CASRGTENEKLFF
>TRBJ2-1|TRBV28|.|TRBD2
TGTGCCAGCAGTTTATATGGCGGGAGGGTAAATGAGCAGTTCTTC
CASSLYGGRVNEQFF
>TRBJ2-3|TRBV9|once|.
TGTGCCAGCAGCGTAGGTCCGGACACATCCACAGATACGCAGTATTTT
CASSVGPDTSTDTQYF
>TRBJ2-1|TRBV5-8|.|.
TGTGCCAGCAGCCCCCAACCGGGACTTTCAATCGGGCAGTTCTTC
CASSPQPGLSIGQFF
>TRBJ1-1|TRBV28|.|TRBD1
TGTGCCAGCAGTTCTTACAGGGGGCTTAGGAACACTGAAGCTTTCTTT
CASSSYRGLRNTEAFF
>TRBJ2-7|TRBV9|.|.
TGTGCCAGCAGCGCCGGTGGGCCGTTGGGGCAGTACTTC
CASSAGGPLGQYF
>TRBJ1-2|TRBV25-1|.|TRBD1
TGTGCCAGCAGTGATCGACAGGGAGGTAACTATGGCTACACCTTC
CASSDRQGGNYGYTF
>TRBJ2-1|TRBV5-5|.|.
TGTGCCAGCAGCTCCCCACTATACAATGAGCAGTTCTTC
CASSSPLYNEQFF
>TRBJ2-1|TRBV19|.|TRBD2
TGTGCCAGTAGTATGGGACTAGCAGGCGGAGAGCAGTTCTTC
CASSMGLAGGEQFF
>TRBJ2-7|TRBV28|.|.
TGTGCCAGCAGTATTCTAGGAGAGCAGTACTTC
CASSILGEQYF
>TRBJ2-2|TRBV11-2|.|TRBD1
TGTGCCAGCAGCTTTTGGACAGGGGTGGTCACCGGGGAGCTGTTTTTT
CASSFWTGVVTGELFF
>TRBJ2-1|TRBV7-8|.|TRBD2
TGTGCCAGCCAAACGGGGACTAGCGGGACCCTCTCCTACAATGAGCAGTTCTTC
CASQTGTSGTLSYNEQFF
>TRBJ2-7|TRBV5-1|.|.
TGCGCCAGCAGCACAGCCACAGGGTTCCACGAGCAGTACTTC
CASSTATGFHEQYF
>TRBJ2-7|TRBV28|.|.
TGTGCCAGCAATGTAGGCGGCTCCTACGAGCAGTACTTC
CASNVGGSYEQYF
>TRBJ2-7|TRBV2|.|TRBD1
TGTGCCAGCAGGGCAAGGGGGCACTCCTACGAGCAGTACTTC
CASRARGHSYEQYF
>TRBJ2-1|TRBV7-2|.|TRBD2
TGTGCCAGCAGCTTATCGCGGGAGGGCCCGGGGTTCTTC
CASSLSREGPGFF
>TRBJ2-3|TRBV6-5|.|.
TGTGCCAGCACCCAGACTCGCACAGATACGCAGTATTTT
CASTQTRTDTQYF
>TRBJ2-1|TRBV6-6|.|.
TGTGCCAGCAGTGTAACGGATGAGCAGTTCTTC
CASSVTDEQFF
>TRBJ2-7|TRBV2|.|.
TGTGCCAGCAGTGACGGGGAGTTCTACGAGCAGTACTTC
CASSDGEFYEQYF
>TRBJ2-1|TRBV28|.|TRBD2
TGTGCCAGCAGTTTCTTGGGTAGCGGGACTCAGCAGTTCTTC
CASSFLGSGTQQFF
>TRBJ2-5|TRBV11-3|.|.
TGTGCCAGCAGCTTAGGGCGGGCAGTCCAAGAGACCCAGTACTTC
CASSLGRAVQETQYF
>TRBJ2-1|TRBV19|once|.
TGTGCCAGTAGCCTAGCGAGGGGAAATGAGCAGTTCTTC
CASSLARGNEQFF
>TRBJ1-2|TRBV7-2|.|TRBD1
TGTGCCAGCAGCTTAGCAGGACAGGCAAACTATGGCTACACCTTC
CASSLAGQANYGYTF